The 28 T cell receptor beta chains given below trace back to one sample, sequenced in a study of neurological immune-mediated disorders. MiXCR was run by TCRdb on the 5' RACE reads, yielding one entry per CDR3 protein. The sample has 65,000 to 85,000 distinct CDR3 sequences, 3% to 4% seen once; the top ten hold roughly 5.2%. Sequenced input: PBMCs. The receptor set was obtained from a woman between 45 and 65 years old with multiple sclerosis.

This clonotype was recorded at least ten times. The chain uses TRBV5-1 and TRBJ2-4; 8 nucleotides align to TRBD2. From germline, CDR1 is SGHRS and CDR2 YFSETQ. Losses at the gene ends were 3 bases for V and 7 bases for J; bases not matched to a gene: 12. CDR3 size: 16 residues. CDR3 residues: CASSSPRGGKSNIQYF. CDR3 DNA: TGCGCCAGCAGCTCCCCCCGGGGGGGTAAAAGCAACATTCAGTACTTC.

Ten or more counts support this clonotype. The chain uses TRBV2 and TRBJ1-2; 9 bases match TRBD1. CDR3 length: 17 amino acids. In germline, CDR1 is SNHLY, CDR2 FYNNEI. Losses at the gene ends were 7 bases for V and 2 bases for J; bases not matched to a gene: 14. In DNA form, the CDR3 reads TGTGCCAGCACCGATTCCGCCGGGACAGGGTTGAACTATGGCTACACCTTC. This translates into CASTDSAGTGLNYGYTF.

In its sample, this clonotype was seen many times. The rearrangement links TRBV18 to TRBJ1-1, with no clear D. The V and J ends lost 4 bases and 3 bases respectively, with 12 bases between them. Per germline, CDR1 KGHSH and CDR2 LQKENI. The CDR3 loop spans 14 amino acids. CDR3 protein: CASSLQTPDTEAFF. The CDR3 DNA sequence: TGTGCCAGCTCACTACAGACCCCGGACACTGAAGCTTTCTTT. Based on the CDR3 plus reference TRBV18 and TRBJ1-1, the full variable domain is NAGVMQNPRHLVRRRGQEARLRCSPMKGHSHVYWYRQLPEEGLKFMVYLQKENIIDESGMPKERFSAEFPKEGPSILRIQQVVRGDSAAYFCASSLQTPDTEAFFGQGTRLTVV.

This clonotype has a handful of counts. V and J are TRBV4-3 and TRBJ2-7; D perhaps matches TRBD2 (5 bases). Between the trimmed V and J ends, which lost 4 bases and 5 bases, there was a span of 15 bases. CDR3 length: 14 amino acids. Germline CDR1 and CDR2: LGHNA and YSLEER. As DNA, the CDR3 is TGCGCCAGCAGCCTAAGAGGGAAACCGCACGAGCAGTACTTC. It is translated as CASSLRGKPHEQYF.

This clonotype was detected many times. J is TRBJ2-5 and V is TRBV6-6; perhaps TRBD2 as D (6 bases). Germline V gene lookup returns CDR1 MNHNY and CDR2 SVGAGI (reference sequence). V gave up 6 bases and J gave up 7 bases, with 12 bases separating them. The CDR3 is 12 amino acids. In nucleotides, the CDR3 is TGTGCCAGCAGCCAACCCGGGGGGACCCAGTACTTC. Translation: CASSQPGGTQYF.

This clonotype occurred many times. This rearrangement joins TRBV5-5 to TRBJ2-5; D is perhaps TRBD1 or TRBD2 (5 bases each). Germline V gene sequence: CDR1 SGHKS, CDR2 YYEKEE (reference sequence). V was trimmed by 2 bases and J by 4 bases, leaving 9 bases between them. This CDR3 has 13 amino acids. CDR3 amino acids: CASSFPGRETQYF. The CDR3 DNA reads as TGTGCCAGCAGCTTCCCGGGGCGAGAGACCCAGTACTTC.

This clonotype has ten or more counts. V usage is TRBV20-1 and J usage is TRBJ1-2; D remains ambiguous. Trimming took off 0 bases at V and 2 bases at J, with 7 bases between the two ends. The CDR3 consists of 13 residues. In germline, CDR1 is DFQATT, CDR2 SNEGSKA (reference sequence). CDR3 loop: CSARDTENYGYTF. Written as DNA, the CDR3 is TGCAGTGCTAGAGACACGGAAAACTATGGCTACACCTTC.

This clonotype was recorded many times. The chain joins TRBV7-8 to TRBJ2-3, with D uncertain. Trimming stripped 3 bases from V and 4 bases from J, with 11 bases between. This CDR3 comprises 14 residues. Per germline, CDR1 SGHVS and CDR2 FQNEAQ. CDR3 sequence (DNA): TGTGCCAGCAGCTTCCCAATAGGAGCAGATACGCAGTATTTT. Amino acid sequence: CASSFPIGADTQYF.

This clonotype was observed at least ten times. The chain is built from TRBV12-3 or TRBV12-4 and TRBJ1-2; 8 bases map to TRBD1. Trimming removed 5 bases from V and 4 bases from J; junction bases left unmatched: 9. The CDR3 sequence is 15 residues long. The CDR3 DNA reads as TGTGCCAGCAGTCCTCGAACAGGGGGTCGCTATGGCTACACCTTC. It codes for CASSPRTGGRYGYTF.

This clonotype was recorded once. The CDR3 coding sequence is TGTGCCAGCAGCTTGGGACAGGGGGCGGCGAGCACTGAAGCTTTCTTT. It encodes CASSLGQGAASTEAFF. The rearrangement uses TRBV5-5 and TRBJ1-1; 10 bases align to TRBD1. The CDR3 runs to 16 residues. J was trimmed by 4 bases and V by 0 bases; bases with no gene match: 6. Germline CDR1 and CDR2: SGHKS and YYEKEE (reference sequence).

Many counts were recorded for this clonotype. The J gene is TRBJ2-7, the V gene TRBV5-1, with 8 bases fitting TRBD1. CDR3 size: 14 residues. With V trimmed by 4 bases and J by 4 bases, 7 bases remained unmatched. CDR1 and CDR2 (germline): SGHRS, YFSETQ. CDR3 nucleotides: TGCGCCAGCAGCCCGTCAGGGGGCGGGTACGAGCAGTACTTC. Translated: CASSPSGGGYEQYF. Using reference TRBV5-1 and TRBJ2-7 for the parts outside the CDR3, the full variable domain is KAGVTQTPRYLIKTRGQQVTLSCSPISGHRSVSWYQQTPGQGLQFLFEYFSETQRNKGNFPGRFSGRQFSNSRSEMNVSTLELGDSALYLCASSPSGGGYEQYFGPGTRLTVT.

This clonotype has a count of ten or more. This chain joins TRBV5-1 and TRBJ2-1; 8 positions agree with TRBD1. Losses at the gene ends were 2 bases for V and 8 bases for J; bases not matched to a gene: 9. The length of the CDR3 is 15 residues. Germline lookup yields CDR1 SGHRS and CDR2 YFSETQ. CDR3 sequence reads: CASSLDGQGMDEQFF. In nucleotides, the CDR3 is TGCGCCAGCAGCTTAGATGGACAGGGTATGGATGAGCAGTTCTTC.

Ten or more counts support this clonotype. The chain recombines TRBV7-9 with TRBJ2-1; D unresolved. This CDR3 contains 14 residues. The germline V gene encodes CDR1 SEHNR and CDR2 FQNEAQ (reference sequence). Trimming shortened V by 5 bases and J by 0 bases, and 8 bases separated the two germline ends. The chain's CDR3 is CASSPASSYNEQFF. In DNA form, the CDR3 reads TGTGCCAGCAGCCCGGCTAGCTCCTACAATGAGCAGTTCTTC.

With respect to this clonotype: A read error is possible here, since a much larger clone lies one base away. The chain joins TRBV13 to TRBJ2-7, with 8 bases lining up with TRBD1. V lost 0 bases, J lost 7 bases, and 8 bases stayed unmatched. Germline assignment: CDR1 PRHDT and CDR2 FYEKMQ (reference sequence). This CDR3 is built from 15 residues. DNA of the CDR3: TGTGCCAGCAGCTTAGGGGACAGGGTTGGCAAAGAGCAGTACGTC. Translation gives CASSLGDRVGKEQYV.

This clonotype was seen ten or more times. The chain employs TRBV7-2 and TRBJ2-1; no reliable D call. V dropped 2 bases and J dropped 5 bases, with 10 bases sitting between them. This CDR3 contains 14 residues. Germline CDR1 reads SGHTA; CDR2 reads FQGNSA. This chain's CDR3 is CASSLSPAHNEQFF. DNA for the CDR3: TGTGCCAGCAGCTTATCTCCAGCCCACAATGAGCAGTTCTTC. Full variable domain (rest looked up from reference TRBV7-2 and TRBJ2-1): GAGVSQSPSNKVTEKGKDVELRCDPISGHTALYWYRQSLGQGLEFLIYFQGNSAPDKSGLPSDRFSAERTGGSVSTLTIQRTQQEDSAVYLCASSLSPAHNEQFFGPGTRLTVL.

This clonotype was recorded at least ten times. The chain uses TRBV19 and TRBJ1-2; the D is unclear. The CDR3 is made up of 13 amino acids. Trimming stripped 4 bases from V and 8 bases from J, with 14 bases between. Per the germline V gene, CDR1 is LNHDA and CDR2 is SQIVND (reference sequence). CDR3 DNA: TGTGCCAGTAGTACTACTCCGGTCCCCGGCTACACCTTC. This translates into CASSTTPVPGYTF.

This clonotype was found many times. The chain has TRBV5-1 and TRBJ2-7; a weak D match, TRBD1 (6 bases). The V gene's germline CDR1 is SGHRS and CDR2 YFSETQ. This CDR3 comprises 14 residues. V dropped 5 bases and J dropped 1 base, with 13 bases sitting between them. CDR3 coding DNA: TGCGCCAGCAGTCAGGGGCCAGGATCCTACGAGCAGTACTTC. Residues: CASSQGPGSYEQYF.

This clonotype has ten or more counts. In nucleotides, the CDR3 is TGCAGTGCCCCTCGGGCTAGCGGGGGGGCGACAGATACGCAGTATTTT. Translation: CSAPRASGGATDTQYF. The chain recombines TRBV20-1 with TRBJ2-3, with 12 bases lining up with TRBD2. V gave up 6 bases and J gave up 3 bases; unmatched junction bases: 10. Looked up from germline, CDR1 is DFQATT and CDR2 is SNEGSKA (reference sequence). CDR3 length: 16 residues.

This clonotype occurred many times. V usage is TRBV5-1 and J usage is TRBJ2-2; a weak D match, TRBD2 (6 bases). V was shortened by 6 bases and J by 6 bases, with 12 bases between the two germline ends. The CDR3 runs to 13 residues. Germline CDR1 and CDR2: SGHRS and YFSETQ. The CDR3: CASNLPGAGELFF. The DNA of the CDR3 is TGCGCCAGCAACCTTCCGGGGGCCGGGGAGCTGTTTTTT.

This clonotype showed up many times. The chain has TRBV3-1 and TRBJ1-6, with D unclear. CDR3 length: 15 residues. Trimming stripped 1 base from V and 3 bases from J, with 7 bases between. CDR1 is LGHDT, CDR2 YNNKEL, per germline (reference sequence). This chain's CDR3 is CASSQGLNYNSPLHF. The DNA for the CDR3 is TGTGCCAGCAGCCAAGGTTTGAACTATAATTCACCCCTCCACTTT. Full variable domain (remainder filled in from reference TRBV3-1 and TRBJ1-6): DTAVSQTPKYLVTQMGNDKSIKCEQNLGHDTMYWYKQDSKKFLKIMFSYNNKELIINETVPNRFSPKSPDKAHLNLHINSLELGDSAVYFCASSQGLNYNSPLHFGNGTRLTVT.

Ten or more counts support this clonotype. This rearrangement joins TRBV7-9 to TRBJ2-1; the D call may be TRBD1 or TRBD2 (6 bases each). This CDR3 contains 12 residues. V lost 7 bases, J lost 9 bases, and 13 bases lay in between. Germline V gives CDR1 SEHNR, CDR2 FQNEAQ (reference sequence). The CDR3 DNA reads TGTGCCAGCAATGGGGGGCCTCTTGAGCAGTTCTTC. It specifies CASNGGPLEQFF.

This clonotype was recorded many times. The V call is TRBV4-1, the J call TRBJ1-3; D ambiguous. From germline, CDR1 is MGHRA and CDR2 YSYEKL. The V end lost 0 bases, the J end lost 2 bases, and 14 bases lay between the germline ends. The CDR3 has 17 amino acids. DNA for the CDR3: TGCGCCAGCAGCCAAGAGGGAACAGTCGTTACTGGAAACACCATATATTTT. It codes for CASSQEGTVVTGNTIYF.

This clonotype appeared a few times. The chain has TRBV18 and TRBJ1-1; D unclear. Trimming took 2 bases from V and 1 from J, leaving 8 bases between them. CDR1 is KGHSH, CDR2 LQKENI, per germline. The CDR3 extends over 14 amino acids. CDR3 region: CASSPSAGNTEAFF. CDR3 DNA sequence: TGTGCCAGCTCACCATCAGCAGGGAACACTGAAGCTTTCTTT.

This clonotype appeared many times. J is TRBJ1-1 and V is TRBV20-1, with D unresolved. CDR1 and CDR2 from the germline V gene are DFQATT and SNEGSKA (reference sequence). This CDR3 has 13 amino acids. V was cut by 4 bases and J by 3 bases, with 12 bases left in between. CDR3 sequence: CSANLLRDTEAFF. In DNA, the CDR3 is TGCAGTGCTAACCTACTAAGGGACACTGAAGCTTTCTTT.

This clonotype was counted many times. The chain employs TRBV6-2 or TRBV6-3 and TRBJ2-1; 14 nucleotides match TRBD2. V trimming: 2 bases; J trimming: 9 bases; junction bases outside the gene matches: 9. Germline lookup yields CDR1 MNHEY and CDR2 SVGEGT. This CDR3 has 17 residues. The CDR3 DNA sequence: TGTGCCAGCAGTTACGACGGGACTAGCGGGAGTCTTGGTGAGCAGTTCTTC. Residues: CASSYDGTSGSLGEQFF.

The V gene is TRBV20-1, the J gene TRBJ2-7; the D gene is possibly TRBD2 (5 bases). The germline CDR1 and CDR2 sequences are DFQATT and SNEGSKA (reference sequence). The CDR3 extends over 18 amino acids. The V end lost 1 base, the J end lost 3 bases, and 25 bases lay between the germline ends. The CDR3 loop is CSARGSGRESGVDYEQYV. The CDR3 bases are TGCAGTGCTAGAGGGAGTGGACGCGAAAGCGGAGTGGACTACGAGCAGTACGTC.

This clonotype was seen many times. V is TRBV7-9 and J is TRBJ2-3, with D perhaps given as TRBD1 or TRBD2 (5 bases each). Germline CDR1 SEHNR, CDR2 FQNEAQ (reference sequence). CDR3 size: 14 residues. Trimming took off 5 bases at V and 1 base at J, with 10 bases between the two ends. DNA of the CDR3: TGTGCCAGCAGCGCCCGAGGGGGCACAGATACGCAGTATTTT. Amino acid sequence: CASSARGGTDTQYF.

Ten or more counts support this clonotype. The chain joins TRBV6-2 or TRBV6-3 to TRBJ1-1; TRBD1 matches at 7 bases. The V and J ends lost 6 bases and 0 bases, in that order; junction bases with no gene match: 4. From germline, CDR1 is MNHEY and CDR2 SVGEGT. This CDR3 spans 14 amino acids. CDR3 residues: CASRQQGMNTEAFF. Written as DNA, the CDR3 is TGTGCCAGCAGACAACAGGGGATGAACACTGAAGCTTTCTTT.